This TCR beta chain came from a study of cytomegalovirus exposure and HLA in healthy donors. CDR3 length: 13 amino acids. V was trimmed by 1 base and J by 5 bases, leaving 11 bases between them. Germline CDR1 SQVTM, CDR2 ANQGSEA. The PCR contained 60 Vbeta and 13 Jbeta primers. Here immunoSEQ multiplex PCR was the method, and the copy in TCRdb shows in-frame clones only, minus some. Seen here are more than 65,000 clones, 74% observed once, and the top ten hold roughly 10%. Each donor was nominally healthy when sampled (though unrecorded immune exposures were likely). The V call is TRBV29-1, the J call TRBJ2-5, with a possible D match to TRBD2 (5 bases). The sequencing sample was made of PBMCs. This sequence was found in a woman between 55 and 75 years old in good health and CMV-seropositive. CDR3 amino acids: CSVEVSGAETQYF. The CDR3, as DNA: TGCAGCGTTGAAGTAAGCGGCGCGGAGACCCAGTACTTC.